Below, 7 T cell receptor beta chains from the same sample are listed, as sequenced in a study of human T cells and chemical hapten exposure. TCRdb fed the RACE reads into MiXCR, producing one record per CDR3 protein. The repertoire holds 350,000 to 400,000 distinct CDR3 sequences, with 4% to 6% as singletons. Described time point: pre-sensitization, week 0. The treatment was: therapeutic diphenylcyclopropenone sensitization with weekly scalp DPC. The sample consisted of whole blood, taken in connection with sensitization to the hapten diphenylcyclopropenone (DPC). Receptor source: a woman between 45 and 60 years old with alopecia areata. Some clones in this sample may be carry-over from other donors' samples.

This clonotype has at least ten counts. The chain recombines TRBV3-1 with TRBJ2-3, with TRBD2 matching over 8 bases. This CDR3 spans 16 amino acids. The V segment lost 1 base and the J segment 4 bases; nucleotides outside the gene matches: 7. Germline V lookup: CDR1 LGHDT, CDR2 YNNKEL (reference sequence). CDR3 loop: CASSQVRGGRADTQYF. The CDR3 bases are TGTGCCAGCAGCCAAGTCCGGGGGGGCCGGGCAGATACGCAGTATTTT.

This clonotype was seen only a few times. V is TRBV12-3 or TRBV12-4 and J is TRBJ2-3, with D tentatively TRBD1 or TRBD2 (6 bases each). V dropped 6 bases and J dropped 6 bases, with 13 bases sitting between them. This CDR3 comprises 13 residues. CDR3 residues: CASRAWGADTQYF. The CDR3 DNA sequence: TGTGCCAGCAGGGCTTGGGGGGCCGATACGCAGTATTTT.

The CDR3 DNA follows: TGTGCCAGCACCAAAACAGAATACACTGAAGCTTTCTTT. This codes for CASTKTEYTEAFF. The chain recombines TRBV7-2 with TRBJ1-1; no definite D call. CDR3 length: 13 amino acids. V was shortened by 7 bases and J by 3 bases, with 12 bases between the two germline ends. Per germline, CDR1 SGHTA and CDR2 FQGNSA.

This clonotype appeared many times. The chain has TRBV6-5 and TRBJ1-1; TRBD1 agrees at 7 bases. After removal of 4 bases from V and 4 bases from J, the junction contained 6 bases not matched to a gene. The germline gives CDR1 MNHEY, CDR2 SVGAGI. The CDR3 covers 14 residues. The DNA of the CDR3 is TGTGCCAGCAGTTCATTCAGGGGGAGCACTGAAGCTTTCTTT. It is translated as CASSSFRGSTEAFF.

The chain employs TRBV5-5 and TRBJ2-7; D is possibly TRBD2 (7 bases). Looked up from germline, CDR1 is SGHKS and CDR2 is YYEKEE (reference sequence). Trimming left V 2 bases short and J 1 base short, with 13 bases between. This CDR3 is 15 amino acids long. The DNA of the CDR3 is TGTGCCAGCAGCTTACGGGGGGCCCGATCCTACGAGCAGTACTTC. Translation: CASSLRGARSYEQYF.

Ten or more counts support this clonotype. The chain combines TRBV24-1 with TRBJ2-1; 9 positions agree with TRBD2. This CDR3 has 18 amino acids. The germline gives CDR1 KGHDR, CDR2 SFDVKD. V was clipped by 3 bases and J by 3 bases; unmatched bases: 11. CDR3: CATSDAIAPSGVYNEQFF. CDR3 DNA sequence: TGTGCCACCAGTGATGCAATAGCCCCTAGCGGGGTCTACAATGAGCAGTTCTTC.

The V gene is TRBV6-5, the J gene TRBJ2-7, with 8 bases matching TRBD1. The CDR3 totals 14 residues. CDR1 and CDR2 from the germline V gene are MNHEY and SVGAGI. V lost 0 bases, J lost 7 bases, and 5 bases stayed unmatched. In DNA, the CDR3 is TGTGCCAGCAGTTACTCGGGACAGGCATGGGAGCAGTACTTC. It translates to CASSYSGQAWEQYF.